This TCR beta chain comes out of a study of blood T cells in healthy people across ages. Study-level points and caveats: With donor CMV status unknown, expanded clonotype changes were possibly confounded.

Donors gave about 9.3 milliliters of peripheral blood apiece. Every sample yielded at least 6.5 million isolated PBMCs. There are 17 residues in the CDR3. Germline V lookup: CDR1 KGHDR, CDR2 SFDVKD. The trim removed 3 bases at V and 1 base at J, leaving 2 bases unmatched. Concerning this clonotype itself: The target antigen is unknown.

Combining a sample-barcoded 5' primer with a J-beta primer mix, a second PCR ran for about 7 to 12 cycles. Individual samples furnished no less than 2.5 million CDR3-containing paired-end reads apiece. TCRdb redid the calling of the 5' RACE reads with MiXCR, one entry per CDR3 protein. The table has 780,000 or so distinct CDR3 sequences, about 53% seen once. Material for sequencing was blood. The chain links TRBV24-1 to TRBJ2-3; 14 bases line up with TRBD2. The TCR sequence derives from a man at least 80 years old in good health. This CDR3 reads CATSDPGLAGGTDTQYF. In nucleotides, the CDR3 is TGTGCCACCAGTGATCCGGGACTAGCGGGAGGCACAGATACGCAGTATTTT.